This TCR beta chain was recorded in a study of cytomegalovirus exposure and HLA in healthy donors. For the study at large: In an early release, HLA-typed donors contributed tens of millions of unique TCR sequences.

Notes on the study in general: DRB1 showed the most TCR associations and HLA-C the fewest in a later analysis, as rates varied by HLA locus. Earlier findings revealed that most TCR beta V segments proved productive either about 90% or about 30% of the time.

V was clipped by 7 bases and J by 5 bases, with 11 bases between them. CDR1 and CDR2 from the germline V gene are SQVTM and ANQGSEA. The CDR3 loop spans 11 amino acids. Amplification used 60 Vbeta primers and 13 Jbeta primers. TCRdb's copy holds only in-frame clones and misses some; the assay was immunoSEQ multiplex PCR. The sample includes some 170,000 clones, approximately 78% of them seen just once. On this clone itself: The antigen remains undetermined.

The clonotype was recovered from a girl aged 2 to 9 in good health and CMV-seropositive. Sequencing was carried out using PBMCs. The chain recombines TRBV29-1 with TRBJ1-1; weak D call: TRBD1 (6 bases). The CDR3 protein is CSAPRGTEAFF. For the CDR3, the DNA is TGCAGCGCCCCAAGGGGGACTGAAGCTTTCTTT.